These 17 T cell receptor beta chains were sequenced from one sample in a study of T-cell reconstitution after alpha-beta-depleted transplantation in children. Preparation of the TCRbeta library involved a method that used unique molecular identifiers. One entry per CDR3 protein, called by TCRdb with MiXCR from the PCR reads. The table records 200,000 to 250,000 distinct CDR3 sequences, roughly 8.2% of them present only once. The sequenced sample was PBMCs, mostly from graft donor cells, obtained 180 days after TCRalphabeta/CD19-depleted stem cell transplant. The source is a male patient younger than 18 who had a stem cell transplant for acute lymphoblastic leukemia, so the T cells may come from the graft donor.

V is TRBV18 and J is TRBJ1-2; a possible D gene is TRBD1 (6 bases). CDR3 length: 15 amino acids. The germline gives CDR1 KGHSH, CDR2 LQKENI. Trimming took 2 bases from V and 0 from J, leaving 10 bases between them. CDR3 sequence: CASSPTDRANYGYTF. The DNA for the CDR3 is TGTGCCAGCTCACCAACGGACAGAGCTAACTATGGCTACACCTTC.

The chain uses TRBV6-1 and TRBJ1-3, with a tentative D call TRBD1 (5 bases). CDR3 size: 14 residues. Germline V gives CDR1 MNHNS, CDR2 SASEGT. V shed 7 bases and J shed 0 bases, with 10 bases lying between them. CDR3 protein: CASIDSSSGNTIYF. CDR3 coding DNA: TGTGCCAGCATTGACAGCTCCTCTGGAAACACCATATATTTT.

Ten or more counts support this clonotype. This chain uses TRBV3-1 with TRBJ2-5; D is unclear. The ends were cut back, 3 bases at V and 2 bases at J, with 4 bases in the middle. This CDR3 has 12 amino acids. The V gene's germline CDR1 is LGHDT and CDR2 YNNKEL (reference sequence). The CDR3 protein is CASSHGQETQYF. The CDR3, as DNA: TGTGCCAGCAGCCACGGACAAGAGACCCAGTACTTC.

There are many counts of this clonotype. The rearrangement joins TRBV9 to TRBJ2-1; 10 positions match TRBD1. Losses at the gene ends were 0 bases for V and 2 bases for J; bases not matched to a gene: 2. There are 16 residues in the CDR3. Per the germline V gene, CDR1 is SGDLS and CDR2 is YYNGEE. The CDR3 is CASSVGDRGPYNEQFF. CDR3 sequence (DNA): TGTGCCAGCAGCGTAGGAGACAGGGGGCCCTACAATGAGCAGTTCTTC.

The J gene is TRBJ2-7, the V gene TRBV25-1; 8 bases match TRBD1. The J segment lost 4 bases and the V segment lost 7 bases, leaving 9 bases of the junction unmatched. Germline V gene lookup returns CDR1 MGHDK and CDR2 SYGVNS. The CDR3 length is 14 residues. The CDR3 DNA follows: TGTGCCAGCACAAACCAGGGGGCGCGATACGAGCAGTACTTC. It yields the protein CASTNQGARYEQYF.

Ten or more counts support this clonotype. The chain recombines TRBV5-1 with TRBJ2-7; 8 bases line up with TRBD1. The germline V gene encodes CDR1 SGHRS and CDR2 YFSETQ. With V trimmed by 4 bases and J by 5 bases, 2 bases remained unmatched. This CDR3 is 12 amino acids long. This chain's CDR3 is CASSPTGDEQYF. The CDR3 DNA sequence: TGCGCCAGCAGCCCGACAGGGGACGAGCAGTACTTC.

The chain combines TRBV7-3 with TRBJ2-5, with 9 bases lining up with TRBD1. CDR1 SGHTA and CDR2 FQGTGA come from the germline V gene. V dropped 3 bases and J dropped 1; count of bases not matched to a gene: 6. The CDR3 totals 16 residues. The CDR3 loop is CASSFSGTGPQETQYF. The CDR3 DNA follows: TGTGCCAGCAGCTTCTCCGGGACAGGGCCCCAAGAGACCCAGTACTTC.

The chain links TRBV4-2 to TRBJ1-6; D gene ambiguous. Germline CDR1 is LGHNA and CDR2 is YNFKEQ. Trimming pared 2 bases from V and 5 bases from J, leaving 19 bases between. The CDR3 runs to 18 residues. This CDR3 is CASSQLVSGFVDNSPLHF. CDR3 bases: TGTGCCAGCAGCCAACTCGTTTCGGGGTTCGTAGATAATTCACCCCTCCACTTT.

Many counts were recorded for this clonotype. The rearrangement links TRBV12-3 or TRBV12-4 to TRBJ2-7; tentatively, D is TRBD1 (5 bases). Trimming removed 7 bases at V and 2 bases at J, with 12 bases between. The CDR3 totals 13 residues. The CDR3: CASTLTATYEQYF. Here the CDR3 DNA reads TGTGCCAGCACTTTGACAGCGACCTACGAGCAGTACTTC.

This clonotype came up many times. The chain couples TRBV18 to TRBJ1-2; D gene ambiguous. V gave up 1 base and J gave up 2 bases, with 8 bases separating them. This CDR3 has 14 residues. Germline assignment: CDR1 KGHSH and CDR2 LQKENI. Written as DNA, the CDR3 is TGTGCCAGCTCACCACAGGGAGCGAACTATGGCTACACCTTC. Its protein is CASSPQGANYGYTF.

This clonotype was counted at least ten times. The genes are TRBV28 and TRBJ2-1; 11 nucleotides agree with TRBD2. CDR3 size: 14 residues. From germline, CDR1 is MDHEN and CDR2 SYDVKM. V was pared by 3 bases and J by 9 bases, with 4 bases of the junction left unmatched. The CDR3 sequence is CASSFSGRASEQFF. The DNA of the CDR3 is TGTGCCAGCAGTTTTAGCGGGAGGGCAAGTGAGCAGTTCTTC.

This clonotype was detected ten times or more. V and J are TRBV29-1 and TRBJ2-7; 7 nucleotides line up with TRBD1. Germline V gene sequence: CDR1 SQVTM, CDR2 ANQGSEA. This CDR3 is built from 11 residues. The ends lost 6 bases at V and 4 bases at J; junction bases unmatched: 3. The CDR3 DNA reads TGCAGCGTCTACAGGGGTTACGAGCAGTACTTC. Translated: CSVYRGYEQYF.

This clonotype showed up many times. The rearrangement uses TRBV15 and TRBJ1-3; D remains unclear. This CDR3 comprises 17 residues. Germline V gives CDR1 LNHNV, CDR2 YYDKDF (reference sequence). Trimming took 0 bases from V and 0 from J, leaving 12 bases between them. In DNA form, the CDR3 reads TGTGCCACCAGCAGAGAGGCCCTCTCGAGCTCTGGAAACACCATATATTTT. Translating gives CATSREALSSSGNTIYF.

This clonotype was seen at least ten times. V gene TRBV4-1 combines with J gene TRBJ2-1, with D unresolved. The CDR3 spans 15 residues. V dropped 2 bases and J dropped 2 bases, with 10 bases sitting between them. The germline V gene encodes CDR1 MGHRA and CDR2 YSYEKL. CDR3 protein: CASSQRASAYNEQFF. CDR3 DNA: TGCGCCAGCAGCCAAAGGGCTTCTGCCTACAATGAGCAGTTCTTC.

This clonotype appeared many times. The chain employs TRBV25-1 and TRBJ2-7, with D perhaps TRBD1 (6 bases). The CDR3 totals 13 residues. V lost 6 bases and J lost 6, with 15 bases in between. In germline, CDR1 is MGHDK, CDR2 SYGVNS. CDR3 bases: TGTGCCAGCAGAGATATAGCAGGGGCCGAGCAGTACTTC. Translation: CASRDIAGAEQYF.

This clonotype was observed at least ten times. The rearrangement links TRBV7-9 to TRBJ2-7, with TRBD2 as a possible D gene (6 bases). Trimming removed 8 bases at V and 5 bases at J, with 16 bases between. Germline CDR1 SEHNR, CDR2 FQNEAQ (reference sequence). CDR3 length: 13 residues. The CDR3 DNA reads as TGTGCCAGCTCTAGCGCGGTGAGGGACGAGCAGTACTTC. Protein: CASSSAVRDEQYF.

The table lists this clonotype with many counts. V is TRBV5-4 and J is TRBJ1-6; D remains ambiguous. Germline CDR1 and CDR2: SGHNT and YYREEE (reference sequence). V lost 0 bases to trimming and J lost 0 bases, with 16 bases between them. This CDR3 spans 19 amino acids. This chain's CDR3 is CASSLEPERASSYNSPLHF. CDR3 nucleotides: TGTGCCAGCAGCTTGGAGCCAGAAAGGGCGAGCTCCTATAATTCACCCCTCCACTTT.